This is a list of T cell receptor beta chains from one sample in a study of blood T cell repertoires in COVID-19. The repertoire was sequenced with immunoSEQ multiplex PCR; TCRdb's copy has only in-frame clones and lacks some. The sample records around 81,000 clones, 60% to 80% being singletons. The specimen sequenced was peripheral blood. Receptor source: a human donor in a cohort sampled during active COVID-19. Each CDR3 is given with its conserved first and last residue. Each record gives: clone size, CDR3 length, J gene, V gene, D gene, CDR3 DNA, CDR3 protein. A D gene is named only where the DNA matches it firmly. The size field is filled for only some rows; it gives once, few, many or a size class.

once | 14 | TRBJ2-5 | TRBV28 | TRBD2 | TGTGCCAGCAGTTTAGCGGGGGGGCCAGAGACCCAGTACTTC | CASSLAGGPETQYF
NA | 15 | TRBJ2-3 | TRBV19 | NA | TGTGCCAGTAGTATTCCCGGGCCCGGGGTAGATACGCAGTATTTT | CASSIPGPGVDTQYF
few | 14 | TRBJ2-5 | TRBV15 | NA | TGTGCCACCAGCAGAGGGACAGTCCAAGAGACCCAGTACTTC | CATSRGTVQETQYF
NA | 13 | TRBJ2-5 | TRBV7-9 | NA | TGTGCCAGCAGTCGCCAGGGAGGAGAGACCCAGTACTTC | CASSRQGGETQYF
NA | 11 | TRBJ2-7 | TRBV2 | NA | TGTGCCAGCAGTGTACTACAGGGCATGAACTTC | CASSVLQGMNF
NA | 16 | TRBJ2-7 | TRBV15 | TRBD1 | TGTGCCACCAGCAGAGAAGGGGGGACAGGGCTACACGAGCAGTACTTC | CATSREGGTGLHEQYF
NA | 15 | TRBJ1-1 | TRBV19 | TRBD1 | TGTGCCAGTACCGCTTCGACGACAGGGCTGCTTGAAGCTTTCTTT | CASTASTTGLLEAFF
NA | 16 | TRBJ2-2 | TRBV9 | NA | TGTGCCAGCAGCTCACACGGGGGGCTCGGCACCGGGGAGCTGTTTTTT | CASSSHGGLGTGELFF
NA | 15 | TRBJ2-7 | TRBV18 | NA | TGTGCCAGCTCACCAGCCGGGGATAGCTCCTCCGAGCAGTACTTC | CASSPAGDSSSEQYF
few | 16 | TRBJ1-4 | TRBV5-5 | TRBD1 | TGTGCCAGCAGCTTGGCCAAGACAGGGCTACAGGAAAAACTGTTTTTT | CASSLAKTGLQEKLFF
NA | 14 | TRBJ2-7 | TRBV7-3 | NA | TGTGCCAGCAGCTTAGCCGGTTGGGGGGAGGAGCAGTACTTC | CASSLAGWGEEQYF
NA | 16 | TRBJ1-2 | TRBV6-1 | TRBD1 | TGTGCCAGCAGTGAAACCGCCGGGACAGGGTCCTATGGCTACACCTTC | CASSETAGTGSYGYTF